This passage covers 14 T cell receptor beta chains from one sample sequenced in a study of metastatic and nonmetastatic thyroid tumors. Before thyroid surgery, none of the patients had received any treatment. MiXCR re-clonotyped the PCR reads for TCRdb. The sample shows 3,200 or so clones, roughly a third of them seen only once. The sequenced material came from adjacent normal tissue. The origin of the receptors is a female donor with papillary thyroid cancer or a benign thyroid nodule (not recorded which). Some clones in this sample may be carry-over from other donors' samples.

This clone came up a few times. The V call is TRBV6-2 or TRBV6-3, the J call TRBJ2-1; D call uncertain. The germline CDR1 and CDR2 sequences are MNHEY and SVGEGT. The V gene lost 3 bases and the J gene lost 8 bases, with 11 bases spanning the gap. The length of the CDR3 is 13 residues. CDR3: CASSYLTQDEQFF. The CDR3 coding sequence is TGTGCCAGCAGTTATCTCACCCAGGATGAGCAGTTCTTC.

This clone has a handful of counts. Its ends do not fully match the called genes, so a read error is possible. In DNA, the CDR3 is TGTGCCAGCAGAGGGGACAGGGCGATGAACACTGAAGCTTCCTTT. This sequence encodes CASRGDRAMNTEASF. The chain combines TRBV2 with TRBJ1-1; 9 positions match TRBD1. The CDR3 extends over 15 amino acids. The germline V gene has CDR1 SNHLY and CDR2 FYNNEI. Combining the CDR3 with reference TRBV2 and TRBJ1-1 gives the whole variable domain EPEVTQTPSHQVTQMGQEVILRCVPISNHLYFYWYRQILGQKVEFLVSFYNNEISEKSEIFDDQFSVERPDGSNFTLKIRSTKLEDSAMYFCASRGDRAMNTEASFGQGTRLTVV.

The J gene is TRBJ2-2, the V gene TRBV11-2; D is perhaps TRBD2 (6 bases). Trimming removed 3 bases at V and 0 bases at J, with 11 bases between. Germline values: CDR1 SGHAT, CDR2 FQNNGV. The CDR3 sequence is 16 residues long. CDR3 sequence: CASSLGGGPNTGELFF. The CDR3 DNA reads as TGTGCCAGCAGCTTGGGGGGAGGCCCGAACACCGGGGAGCTGTTTTTT.

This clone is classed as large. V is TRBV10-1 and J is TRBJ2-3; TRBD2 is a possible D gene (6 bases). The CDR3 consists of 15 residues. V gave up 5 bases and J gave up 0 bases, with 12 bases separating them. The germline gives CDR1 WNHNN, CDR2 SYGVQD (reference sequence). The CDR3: CASSPAGTSTDTQYF. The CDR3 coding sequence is TGCGCCAGCAGTCCTGCCGGGACTAGCACAGATACGCAGTATTTT.

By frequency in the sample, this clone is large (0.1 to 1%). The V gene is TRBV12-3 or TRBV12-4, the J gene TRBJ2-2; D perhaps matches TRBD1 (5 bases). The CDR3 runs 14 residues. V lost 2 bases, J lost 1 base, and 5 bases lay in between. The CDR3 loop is CASSLQGNTGELFF. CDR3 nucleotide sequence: TGTGCCAGCAGTTTACAGGGGAACACCGGGGAGCTGTTTTTT.

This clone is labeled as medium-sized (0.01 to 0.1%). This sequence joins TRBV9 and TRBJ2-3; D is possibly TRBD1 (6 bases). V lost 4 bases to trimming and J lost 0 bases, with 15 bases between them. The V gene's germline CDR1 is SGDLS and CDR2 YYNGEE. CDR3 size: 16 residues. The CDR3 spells CASSTGGGLSTDTQYF. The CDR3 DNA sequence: TGTGCCAGCAGCACCGGTGGGGGCCTAAGCACAGATACGCAGTATTTT.

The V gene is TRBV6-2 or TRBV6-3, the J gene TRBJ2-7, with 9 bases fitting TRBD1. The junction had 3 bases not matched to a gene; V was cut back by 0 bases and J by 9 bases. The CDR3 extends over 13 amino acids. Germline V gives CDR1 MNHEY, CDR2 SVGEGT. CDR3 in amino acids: CASSYSPGQGQYF. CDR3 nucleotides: TGTGCCAGCAGTTACTCGCCGGGACAGGGGCAGTACTTC.

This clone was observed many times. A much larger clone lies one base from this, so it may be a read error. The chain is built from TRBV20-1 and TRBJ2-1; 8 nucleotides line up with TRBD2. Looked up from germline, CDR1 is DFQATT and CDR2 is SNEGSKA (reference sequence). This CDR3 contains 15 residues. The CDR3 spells CSARIAGSSSNEQFF. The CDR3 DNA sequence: TGCAGTGCACGGATAGCGGGGAGCTCCTCCAATGAGCAGTTCTTC.

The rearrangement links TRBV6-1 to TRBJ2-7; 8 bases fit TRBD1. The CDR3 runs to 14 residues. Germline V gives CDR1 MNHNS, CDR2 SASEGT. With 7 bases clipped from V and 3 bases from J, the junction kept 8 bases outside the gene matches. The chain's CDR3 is CASMVAGGIYEQYF. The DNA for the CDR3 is TGTGCCAGCATGGTAGCAGGGGGCATCTACGAGCAGTACTTC.

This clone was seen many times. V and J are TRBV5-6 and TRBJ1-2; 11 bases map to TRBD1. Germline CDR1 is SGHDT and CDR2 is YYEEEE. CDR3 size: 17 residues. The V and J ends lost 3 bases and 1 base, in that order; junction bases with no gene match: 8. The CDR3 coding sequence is TGTGCCAGCAGCTCTTGGACAGGGGGCTTCTTTAACTATGGCTACACCTTC. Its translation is CASSSWTGGFFNYGYTF.

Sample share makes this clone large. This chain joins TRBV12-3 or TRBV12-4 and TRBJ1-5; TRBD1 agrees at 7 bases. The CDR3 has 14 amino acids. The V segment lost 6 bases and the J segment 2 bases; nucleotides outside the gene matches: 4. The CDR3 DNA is TGTGCCAGCAGCGGACAGGCCCGCAATCAGCCCCAGCATTTT. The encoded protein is CASSGQARNQPQHF.

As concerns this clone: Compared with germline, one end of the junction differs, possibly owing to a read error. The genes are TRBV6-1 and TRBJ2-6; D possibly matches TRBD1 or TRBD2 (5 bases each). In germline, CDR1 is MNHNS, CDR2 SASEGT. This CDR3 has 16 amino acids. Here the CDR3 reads CARSVGPGTGANVLTF. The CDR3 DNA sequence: TGTGCCAGGAGTGTTGGTCCGGGGACCGGCGCCAACGTCCTGACTTTC.

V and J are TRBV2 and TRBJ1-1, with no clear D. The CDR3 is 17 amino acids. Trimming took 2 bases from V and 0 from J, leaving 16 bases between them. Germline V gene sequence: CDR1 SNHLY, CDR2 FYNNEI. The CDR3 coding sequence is TGTGCCAGCAGTGAACACCCCCATCCATACGTGAACACTGAAGCTTTCTTT. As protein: CASSEHPHPYVNTEAFF. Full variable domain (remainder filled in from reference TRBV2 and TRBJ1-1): EPEVTQTPSHQVTQMGQEVILRCVPISNHLYFYWYRQILGQKVEFLVSFYNNEISEKSEIFDDQFSVERPDGSNFTLKIRSTKLEDSAMYFCASSEHPHPYVNTEAFFGQGTRLTVV.

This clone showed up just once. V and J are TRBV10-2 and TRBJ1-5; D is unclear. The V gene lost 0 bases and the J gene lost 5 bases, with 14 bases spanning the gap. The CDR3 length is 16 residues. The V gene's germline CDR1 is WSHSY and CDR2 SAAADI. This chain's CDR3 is CASSESDLGTDQPQHF. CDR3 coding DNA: TGCGCCAGCAGTGAGTCGGATTTGGGTACGGATCAGCCCCAGCATTTT.